This TCR beta chain was obtained from a study of T cells in localized non-small cell lung cancer. On this clone itself: Its antigen is as yet unknown.

Assay used: immunoSEQ multiplex PCR; TCRdb lists only in-frame clones, some missing. This sample has thousands of clones, with around 33% found just once. The V end lost 0 bases, the J end lost 4 bases, and 7 bases lay between the germline ends. Germline CDR1 LNHNV, CDR2 YYDKDF (reference sequence). CDR3 length equals 14 residues. Study-wide results and limits: Heterogeneity is still possible, as just one tumor region was sequenced.

The source is a man aged 40-75 years with stage I lung adenocarcinoma. The sample here was normal lung tissue next to the tumor, taken before any cancer treatment. The chain combines TRBV15 with TRBJ2-1, with D hard to call. The CDR3 nucleotides read TGTGCCACCAGCAGAGAACTGAGTTACAATGAGCAGTTCTTC. It encodes CATSRELSYNEQFF.